One T cell receptor (beta chain) is described in this entry. The antigen this receptor binds is unknown. Per-base quality was not reported, and no clone a single base away is much larger than it. The sample belongs to a study of regulatory T cells in long-lasting Graves disease (dated by TCRdb to about 2021). Regarding the complete study: To count as having persistent Graves' disease, a patient had to have received antithyroid drug treatment for over 5 years with TSH receptor autoantibodies remaining persistently positive. Antithyroid drugs had been taken for roughly 10 years on average by persistent Graves' disease patients in the clinical cohort. Patients with persistent Graves' disease were compared with patients with newly diagnosed Graves' disease using TCR sequencing and RNA sequencing of peripheral blood. A total of roughly 35 samples underwent TCR sequencing: about 13 from persistent and approximately 20 from newly diagnosed Graves' disease patients. The study was conducted in China and was registered as a clinical trial. The full study reports these points: Compared with newly diagnosed patients, patients with persistent Graves' disease had lower TCR Shannon entropy and fewer highly expanded clones, which suggests clonal expansion. Patients with persistent disease shared more public clonotypes (around 2,700) than newly diagnosed patients did (around 980). The authors acknowledged the small sample size as a limitation that may reduce accuracy. Only the TCR beta chain was sequenced and analyzed. Peripheral blood alone was examined, since thyroid tissue, which constituted the primary lesion, could not be accessed.

The time point label corresponds to: persistent/refractory GD, antithyroid drugs over 5 years with positive TRAb. For both TCR sequencing and RNA sequencing, RNA was extracted from PBMCs in TRIzol. The diagnosis of Graves' disease was made according to American Thyroid Association guidelines. Recruitment of patients was carried out at an endocrinology department in Xi'an, China. From each patient, approximately 10 milliliters of peripheral blood was collected into an EDTA anticoagulant tube. PBMCs were isolated by Ficoll Paque Plus density gradient separation without further T cell sorting. An Agilent 2100 Bioanalyzer and agarose gel were used to assess RNA quality, and a NanoDrop 2000 was used to measure RNA concentration. Libraries were made using multiplex PCR. Reads for this sample came from an Illumina HiSeq 4000. To build TCR beta libraries, CDR3 regions were amplified by Arm-PCR using iRepertoire HTBI primers. Gel purification was performed on PCR products prior to sequencing. The published analysis was carried out like this. A total of 62 TRBV and 14 TRBJ segments were identified across samples and were used for gene usage analysis of CDR3 amino acid clonotypes. COPE and FqMerger were used to merge the filtered high-quality paired reads into contigs. BLAST was used to align contigs to IMGT TRBV, TRBD and TRBJ reference genes, with CDR3 defined following IMGT. Any clonotype with a frequency above 0.1% was counted as a highly expanded clone. Shannon entropy served as the measure of repertoire diversity, while the Gini coefficient captured V-J evenness. A clonotype found in more than one individual was treated as public. The raw public data were reprocessed by TCRdb itself: fastp quality trimming at Q25, MiXCR clonotype calling, in-frame beta chains only. Rows are combined by CDR3 protein, so each entry shows the most common genes and DNA. The V and J calls, along with clone size, are taken from TCRdb and not from the paper's own processing. The sample records some 430,000 distinct CDR3 sequences, about a fifth of which are singletons. About 6.6% of the sample comes from the top ten.

This specimen consisted of peripheral blood mononuclear cells (PBMCs), obtained when the disease was refractory, from a patient treated with antithyroid drugs. This sequence originates from a female donor with Graves disease.

For the CDR3, the sequence is CASTESTAGHSPLHF. The bases are TGTGCCAGCACCGAATCGACAGCCGGCCATTCACCCCTCCACTTT. The chain employs TRBV3-1 and TRBJ1-6; the D gene is possibly TRBD1, with 5 bases matching. V is reduced by 7 bases and J by 8 bases, leaving a spacing of 18 bases between them. The CDR3 holds 15 amino acids from the cysteine to the phenylalanine. Just the 45-base CDR3 DNA is kept, in frame starting at base 1. Via the germline V gene (reference sequence), CDR1 is LGHDT and CDR2 YNNKEL.